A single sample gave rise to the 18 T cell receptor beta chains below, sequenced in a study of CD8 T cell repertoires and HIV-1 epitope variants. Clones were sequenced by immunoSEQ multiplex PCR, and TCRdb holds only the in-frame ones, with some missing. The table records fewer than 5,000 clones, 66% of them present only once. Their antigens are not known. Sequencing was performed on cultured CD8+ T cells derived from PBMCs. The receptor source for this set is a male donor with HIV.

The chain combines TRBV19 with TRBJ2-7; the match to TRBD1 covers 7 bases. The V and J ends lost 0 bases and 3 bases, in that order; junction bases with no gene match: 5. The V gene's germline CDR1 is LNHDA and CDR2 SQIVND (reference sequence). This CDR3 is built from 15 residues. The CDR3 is CASSIDLDRYYEQYF. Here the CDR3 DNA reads TGTGCCAGTAGTATAGATTTGGACAGGTACTACGAGCAGTACTTC.

The chain's CDR3 is CASSFSMNNEQFF. The CDR3 DNA follows: TGTGCCAGCAGTTTCTCCATGAACAATGAGCAGTTCTTC. The chain is built from TRBV27 and TRBJ2-1; D not certain. The CDR3 is 13 amino acids. Germline values: CDR1 MNHEY, CDR2 SMNVEV (reference sequence). V gave up 3 bases and J gave up 5 bases, with 8 bases separating them.

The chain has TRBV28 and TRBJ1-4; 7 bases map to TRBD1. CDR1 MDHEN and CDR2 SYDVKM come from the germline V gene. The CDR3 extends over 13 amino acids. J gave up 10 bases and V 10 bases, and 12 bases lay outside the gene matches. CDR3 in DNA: TGTGCCACCCAGGGGGGTACGGGGAGAAAACTGTTTTTT. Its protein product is CATQGGTGRKLFF.

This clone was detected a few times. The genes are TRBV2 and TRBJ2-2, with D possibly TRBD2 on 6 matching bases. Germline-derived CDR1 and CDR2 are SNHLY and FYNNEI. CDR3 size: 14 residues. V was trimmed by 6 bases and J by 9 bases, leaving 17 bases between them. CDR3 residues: CASSTGTGSWELFF. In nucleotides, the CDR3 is TGTGCCAGCAGCACCGGGACTGGCTCCTGGGAGCTGTTTTTT.

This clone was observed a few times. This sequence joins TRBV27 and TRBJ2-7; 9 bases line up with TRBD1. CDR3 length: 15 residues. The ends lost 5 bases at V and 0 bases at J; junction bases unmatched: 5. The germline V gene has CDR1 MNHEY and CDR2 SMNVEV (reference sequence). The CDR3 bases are TGTGCCAGCAGTGTGGGACAGGGAAGCTCCTACGAGCAGTACTTC. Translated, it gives CASSVGQGSSYEQYF.

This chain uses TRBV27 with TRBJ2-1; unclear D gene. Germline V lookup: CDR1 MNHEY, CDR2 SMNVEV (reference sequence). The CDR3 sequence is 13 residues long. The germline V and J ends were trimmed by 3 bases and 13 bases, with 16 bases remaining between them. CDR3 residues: CASSFSIKGTQFF. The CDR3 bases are TGTGCCAGCAGTTTTTCCATTAAGGGTACTCAGTTCTTC.

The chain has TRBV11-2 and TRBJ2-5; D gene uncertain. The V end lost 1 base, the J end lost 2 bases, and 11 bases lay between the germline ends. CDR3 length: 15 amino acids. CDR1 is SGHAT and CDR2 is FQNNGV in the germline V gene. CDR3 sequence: CASSLGRELQETQYF. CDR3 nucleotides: TGTGCCAGCAGCTTAGGGCGAGAACTACAAGAGACCCAGTACTTC.

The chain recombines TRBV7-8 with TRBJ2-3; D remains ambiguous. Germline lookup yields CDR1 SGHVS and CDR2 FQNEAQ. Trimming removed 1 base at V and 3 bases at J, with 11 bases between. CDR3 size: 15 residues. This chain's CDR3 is CASSLGGVGTDTQYF. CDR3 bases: TGTGCCAGCAGCTTAGGTGGGGTCGGGACAGATACGCAGTATTTT. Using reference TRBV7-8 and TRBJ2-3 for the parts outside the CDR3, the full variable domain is GAGVSQSPRYKVAKRGQDVALRCDPISGHVSLFWYQQALGQGPEFLTYFQNEAQLDKSGLPSDRFFAERPEGSVSTLKIQRTQQEDSAVYLCASSLGGVGTDTQYFGPGTRLTVL.

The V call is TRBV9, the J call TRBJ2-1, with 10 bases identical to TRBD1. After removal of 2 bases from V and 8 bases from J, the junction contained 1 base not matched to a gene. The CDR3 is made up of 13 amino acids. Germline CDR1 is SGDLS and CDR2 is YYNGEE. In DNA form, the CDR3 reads TGTGCCAGCAGCGTCGGGACAGGGGATGAGCAGTTCTTC. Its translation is CASSVGTGDEQFF.

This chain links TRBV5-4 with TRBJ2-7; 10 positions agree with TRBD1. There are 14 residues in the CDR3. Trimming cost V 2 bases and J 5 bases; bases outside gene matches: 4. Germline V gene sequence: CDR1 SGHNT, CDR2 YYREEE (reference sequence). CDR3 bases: TGTGCCAGCAGCTTCGGGACAGGGGTCGACGAGCAGTACTTC. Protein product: CASSFGTGVDEQYF.

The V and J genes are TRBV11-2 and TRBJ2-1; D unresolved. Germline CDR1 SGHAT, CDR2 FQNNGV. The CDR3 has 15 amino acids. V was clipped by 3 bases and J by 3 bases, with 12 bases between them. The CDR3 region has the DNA TGTGCCAGCAGCTTGGAAAGTCAGGTCTACAATGAGCAGTTCTTC. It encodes CASSLESQVYNEQFF.

CDR3 bases: TGTGCCAGCAGCCAGGGGGCAGCCGAGCAGTACTTC. Translation gives CASSQGAAEQYF. The gene calls are TRBV4-2 and TRBJ2-7; D may be TRBD1 (6 bases). The CDR3 is made up of 12 amino acids. From germline, CDR1 is LGHNA and CDR2 YNFKEQ. V shed 3 bases and J shed 6 bases, with 9 bases lying between them.

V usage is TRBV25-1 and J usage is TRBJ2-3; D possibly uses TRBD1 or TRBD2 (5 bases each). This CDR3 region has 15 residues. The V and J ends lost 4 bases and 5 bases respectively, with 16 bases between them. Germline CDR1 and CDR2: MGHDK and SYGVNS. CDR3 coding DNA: TGTGCCAGCAGTGGGGGGTACCCCCCGAAAGATACGCAGTATTTT. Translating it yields CASSGGYPPKDTQYF.

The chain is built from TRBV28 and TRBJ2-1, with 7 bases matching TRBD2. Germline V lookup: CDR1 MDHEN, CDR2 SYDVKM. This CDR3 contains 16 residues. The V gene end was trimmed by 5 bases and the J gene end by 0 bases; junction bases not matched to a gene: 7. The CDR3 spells CASSGFGGSSYNEQFF. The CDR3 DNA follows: TGTGCCAGCAGTGGGTTCGGCGGGAGCTCCTACAATGAGCAGTTCTTC.

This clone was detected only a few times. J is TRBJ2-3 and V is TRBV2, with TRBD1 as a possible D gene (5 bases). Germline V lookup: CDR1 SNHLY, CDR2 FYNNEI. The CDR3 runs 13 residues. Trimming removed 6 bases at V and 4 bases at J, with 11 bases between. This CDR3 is CASRLLGADTQYF. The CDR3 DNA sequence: TGTGCCAGCAGACTCTTAGGGGCAGATACGCAGTATTTT.

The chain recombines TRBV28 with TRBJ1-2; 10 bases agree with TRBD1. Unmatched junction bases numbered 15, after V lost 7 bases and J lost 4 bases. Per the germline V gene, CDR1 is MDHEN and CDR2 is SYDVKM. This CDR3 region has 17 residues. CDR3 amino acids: CASTPGDRGPYGYGYTF. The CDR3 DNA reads TGTGCCAGCACCCCCGGGGACAGGGGACCCTACGGCTATGGCTACACCTTC.

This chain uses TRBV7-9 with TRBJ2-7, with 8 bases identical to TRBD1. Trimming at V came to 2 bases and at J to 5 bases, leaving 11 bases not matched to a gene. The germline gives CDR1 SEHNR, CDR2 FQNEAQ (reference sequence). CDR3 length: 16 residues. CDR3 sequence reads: CASSLKFGQGAHEQYF. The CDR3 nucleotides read TGTGCCAGCAGCTTAAAGTTTGGGCAGGGGGCCCACGAGCAGTACTTC.

This chain's CDR3 is CASSRDRDSGEQYF. The DNA for the CDR3 is TGTGCCAGCAGTCGAGACAGGGATTCGGGCGAGCAGTACTTC. V is TRBV6-1 and J is TRBJ2-7; 7 nucleotides line up with TRBD1. Unmatched junction bases numbered 10, after V lost 5 bases and J lost 6 bases. CDR1 and CDR2 (germline): MNHNS, SASEGT. This CDR3 region has 14 residues.